The rows below give T cell receptor beta chains drawn from one sample of a study of T cell changes during pregnancy in multiple sclerosis. Measured with immunoSEQ multiplex PCR; TCRdb has only the in-frame clones, and not every one. In the table there are around 40,000 clones, about 90% of which are singletons. Material: CD8+ T cells from peripheral blood mononuclear cells, obtained before pregnancy. Receptors were obtained from a female donor with multiple sclerosis, enrolled in a pregnancy study. The CDR3 runs from the conserved cysteine through the conserved F or W. Fields, in order: D gene, clone size, V gene, J gene, CDR3 protein, CDR3 DNA. A D gene is named only where the DNA matches it firmly. Not every row has a clone size; where given, it reads once, few, many or a size class.

TRBD2	once	TRBV7-9	TRBJ2-2	CASSSLAGENTGELFF	TGTGCCAGCAGCTCCTTAGCGGGGGAGAACACCGGGGAGCTGTTTTTT
TRBD2	-	TRBV7-9	TRBJ2-1	CASSSLQGITRGGRDEQFF	TGTGCCAGCAGCTCCCTCCAGGGTATAACACGGGGGGGCCGGGATGAGCAGTTCTTC
TRBD2	-	TRBV19	TRBJ2-7	CASSTGGTPIKNFYEQYF	TGTGCCAGTAGTACGGGAGGGACACCCATCAAAAATTTCTACGAGCAGTACTTC
-	-	TRBV7-9	TRBJ2-7	CASSFRGEQYF	TGTGCCAGCAGCTTCCGCGGGGAGCAGTACTTC
-	-	TRBV6-1	TRBJ1-4	CASSPRGSGEKLFF	TGTGCCAGCAGTCCTAGGGGCTCGGGTGAAAAACTGTTTTTT
-	-	TRBV5-1	TRBJ2-1	CASSFRDFYNEQFF	TGCGCCAGCAGCTTTAGGGACTTCTACAATGAGCAGTTCTTC
-	-	TRBV6-1	TRBJ2-4	CASNIRWEPKNIQYF	TGTGCCAGCAACATCAGGTGGGAGCCCAAAAACATTCAGTACTTC
-	many	TRBV9	TRBJ1-6	CASSNTGGLSPLHF	TGTGCCAGCAGCAACACCGGGGGGCTTTCACCCCTCCACTTT
TRBD1	-	TRBV6-5	TRBJ1-1	CASSSQGPNTEAFF	TGTGCCAGCAGCTCACAGGGGCCGAACACTGAAGCTTTCTTT
TRBD1	-	TRBV9	TRBJ2-2	CASSPPTGMTGELFF	TGTGCCAGCAGCCCCCCGACAGGGATGACCGGGGAGCTGTTTTTT
-	-	TRBV18	TRBJ1-5	CASSPGQGGQPQHF	TGTGCCAGCTCTCCAGGGCAGGGAGGTCAGCCCCAGCATTTT
TRBD1	-	TRBV5-1	TRBJ2-5	CASSTGQGQETQYF	TGCGCCAGCAGCACCGGACAGGGCCAAGAGACCCAGTACTTC
-	-	TRBV2	TRBJ1-2	CASSVWGPYYGYTF	TGTGCCAGCAGTGTTTGGGGGCCTTACTATGGCTACACCTTC
TRBD1	-	TRBV28	TRBJ1-5	CASSFPGGQGLNQPQHF	TGTGCCAGCAGTTTCCCGGGGGGACAGGGGCTCAATCAGCCCCAGCATTTT
TRBD1	-	TRBV28	TRBJ1-1	CASNPDRSGTEAFF	TGTGCCAGCAATCCGGACAGGTCGGGCACTGAAGCTTTCTTT
-	-	TRBV2	TRBJ2-1	CASSPQGFDEQFF	TGTGCCAGCAGTCCCCAGGGTTTCGATGAGCAGTTCTTC
-	-	TRBV5-1	TRBJ1-2	CASSLGGHGYTF	TGCGCCAGCAGCTTGGGGGGCCATGGCTACACCTTC
TRBD1	-	TRBV15	TRBJ1-5	CATSNRGGQPQHF	TGTGCCACCAGCAACAGGGGGGGGCAGCCCCAGCATTTT
-	-	TRBV9	TRBJ2-7	CASSVGGRGGYEQYF	TGTGCCAGCAGCGTAGGAGGGAGAGGTGGCTACGAGCAGTACTTC
TRBD2	-	TRBV10-2	TRBJ2-3	CASKRLAGTTTDTQYF	TGCGCCAGCAAAAGACTAGCGGGCACTACCACAGATACGCAGTATTTT
-	-	TRBV4-1	TRBJ2-6	CASSQDRRGAGANVLTF	TGCGCCAGCAGCCAAGATCGTCGGGGTGCTGGGGCCAACGTCCTGACTTTC
TRBD1	few	TRBV29-1	TRBJ1-1	CSVEEAGGAFF	TGCAGCGTTGAAGAGGCAGGGGGGGCTTTCTTT
-	once	TRBV9	TRBJ2-5	CASSVGAGRQETQYF	TGTGCCAGCAGCGTAGGTGCGGGGAGACAAGAGACCCAGTACTTC
-	once	TRBV7-9	TRBJ1-1	CASRQDRRNTEAFF	TGTGCCAGCAGGCAAGACAGGCGGAACACTGAAGCTTTCTTT
TRBD1	few	TRBV5-1	TRBJ2-5	CASSWGLDRGVGETQYF	TGCGCCAGCAGCTGGGGGTTGGACAGGGGAGTCGGGGAGACCCAGTACTTC
-	-	TRBV27	TRBJ1-5	CARRARKSPSRGSNQPQHF	TGTGCCAGACGTGCCCGAAAATCGCCCAGCAGGGGTAGTAATCAGCCCCAGCATTTT
TRBD2	-	TRBV9	TRBJ2-1	CASSVEAGGPWEQFF	TGTGCCAGCAGCGTAGAGGCGGGAGGCCCATGGGAGCAGTTCTTC
-	-	TRBV15	TRBJ2-1	CATSGHPRLGQRDNEQFF	TGTGCCACCAGCGGACACCCCCGACTAGGCCAACGCGACAATGAGCAGTTCTTC
TRBD1	-	TRBV7-3	TRBJ1-2	CASSLTGTGGAYGYTF	TGTGCCAGCAGCTTAACGGGGACAGGGGGCGCCTATGGCTACACCTTC
-	few	TRBV2	TRBJ1-3	CASRGALRYF	TGTGCCAGCAGGGGGGCCCTTCGATATTTT
-	-	TRBV7-6	TRBJ2-7	CASSFQDSYEQYF	TGTGCCAGCAGCTTCCAGGATTCCTACGAGCAGTACTTC
TRBD1	-	TRBV2	TRBJ2-7	CASSSDRGYF	TGTGCCAGCAGCTCCGACAGGGGGTACTTC
TRBD1	-	TRBV6-5	TRBJ1-1	CASSYQQGSLNTEAFF	TGTGCCAGCAGTTATCAACAGGGGTCGCTGAACACTGAAGCTTTCTTT
-	-	TRBV7-9	TRBJ1-2	CASSLALERTYGYTF	TGTGCCAGCAGCTTAGCGTTGGAGCGAACCTATGGCTACACCTTC
-	-	TRBV29-1	TRBJ2-7	CSVRNGGDYEQYF	TGCAGCGTTAGGAATGGAGGTGACTACGAGCAGTACTTC
TRBD2	-	TRBV30	TRBJ2-3	CAWSELAGVSSDTQYF	TGTGCCTGGAGTGAACTAGCGGGAGTTTCATCAGATACGCAGTATTTT
-	-	TRBV11-2	TRBJ2-7	CASREGPAYEQYF	TGTGCCAGCAGGGAGGGTCCCGCCTACGAGCAGTACTTC
TRBD1	-	TRBV27	TRBJ2-1	CASSGTGSSYNEQFF	TGTGCCAGCAGTGGGACAGGGAGCTCCTACAATGAGCAGTTCTTC
-	-	TRBV7-8	TRBJ2-2	CASMGAAGIPNTGELFF	TGTGCCAGCATGGGGGCGGCAGGCATTCCGAACACCGGGGAGCTGTTTTTT
-	-	TRBV27	TRBJ1-5	CASSLQYSNQPQHF	TGTGCCAGCAGTTTACAGTATAGCAATCAGCCCCAGCATTTT
TRBD2	-	TRBV5-4	TRBJ2-7	CASSSPTSGSLYEQYF	TGTGCCAGCAGCTCGCCCACTAGCGGGAGTCTATACGAGCAGTACTTC
-	-	TRBV4-1	TRBJ1-1	CASSQTGLAEAFF	TGCGCCAGCAGCCAAACAGGGTTGGCTGAAGCTTTCTTT
TRBD1	-	TRBV7-9	TRBJ2-1	CASSLVGTGGYNEQFF	TGTGCCAGCAGCTTAGTGGGGACAGGGGGCTACAATGAGCAGTTCTTC
TRBD1	-	TRBV19	TRBJ1-5	CASSSQDRVENQPQHF	TGTGCCAGTAGCTCCCAAGACAGGGTGGAGAATCAGCCCCAGCATTTT
-	-	TRBV5-1	TRBJ2-2	CASSSTGSNTGELFF	TGCGCCAGCAGCTCGACAGGCTCGAACACCGGGGAGCTGTTTTTT
-	-	TRBV10-3	TRBJ2-7	CAISDRATYEQYF	TGTGCCATCAGTGACAGGGCGACCTACGAGCAGTACTTC
-	-	TRBV6-6	TRBJ2-3	CASTSTVSSGTDTQYF	TGTGCCAGCACCTCTACGGTTTCGAGCGGAACAGATACGCAGTATTTT
TRBD1	-	TRBV9	TRBJ1-2	CASSQGQDWDYTF	TGTGCCAGCAGCCAGGGACAGGATTGGGACTACACCTTC
-	-	TRBV28	TRBJ2-7	CASRRTQRGEQYF	TGTGCCAGCCGGAGGACTCAGCGAGGCGAGCAGTACTTC
-	-	TRBV9	TRBJ1-5	CASSVGRDINSNQPQHF	TGTGCCAGCAGCGTAGGTCGGGACATCAATAGCAATCAGCCCCAGCATTTT
-	-	TRBV9	TRBJ1-1	CASSSTLNTEAFF	TGTGCCAGCAGCTCAACATTGAACACTGAAGCTTTCTTT
-	-	TRBV7-6	TRBJ2-7	CASSLAGSYEQYF	TGTGCCAGCAGCTTAGCCGGCTCCTACGAGCAGTACTTC